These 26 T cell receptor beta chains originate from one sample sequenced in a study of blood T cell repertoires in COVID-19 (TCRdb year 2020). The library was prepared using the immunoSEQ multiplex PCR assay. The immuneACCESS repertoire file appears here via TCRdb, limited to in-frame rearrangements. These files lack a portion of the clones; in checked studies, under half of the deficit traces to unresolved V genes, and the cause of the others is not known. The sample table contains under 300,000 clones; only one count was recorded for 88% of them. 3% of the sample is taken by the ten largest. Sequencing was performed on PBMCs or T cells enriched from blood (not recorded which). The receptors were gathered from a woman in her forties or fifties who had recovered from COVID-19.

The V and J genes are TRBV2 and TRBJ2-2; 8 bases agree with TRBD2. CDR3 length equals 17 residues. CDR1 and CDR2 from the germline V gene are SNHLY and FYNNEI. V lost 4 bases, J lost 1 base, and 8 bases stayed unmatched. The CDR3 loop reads CASSALSGRGNTGELFF. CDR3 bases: TGTGCCAGCAGTGCGCTGTCCGGGAGGGGGAACACCGGGGAGCTGTTTTTT.

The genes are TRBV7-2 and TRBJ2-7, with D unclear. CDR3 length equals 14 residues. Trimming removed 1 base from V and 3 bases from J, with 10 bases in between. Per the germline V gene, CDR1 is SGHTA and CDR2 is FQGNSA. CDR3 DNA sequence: TGTGCCAGCAGCTTAGATAGCTCATACTACGAGCAGTACTTC. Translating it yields CASSLDSSYYEQYF.

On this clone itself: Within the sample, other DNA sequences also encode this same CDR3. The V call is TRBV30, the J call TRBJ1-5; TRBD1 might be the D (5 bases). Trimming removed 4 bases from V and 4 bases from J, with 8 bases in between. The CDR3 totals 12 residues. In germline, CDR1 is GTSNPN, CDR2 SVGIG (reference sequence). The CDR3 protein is CAWNRGNQPQHF. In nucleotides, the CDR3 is TGTGCCTGGAATAGGGGTAATCAGCCCCAGCATTTT.

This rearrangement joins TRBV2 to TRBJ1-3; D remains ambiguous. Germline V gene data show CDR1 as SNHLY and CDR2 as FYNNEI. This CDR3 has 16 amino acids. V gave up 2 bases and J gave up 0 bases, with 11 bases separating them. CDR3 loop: CASSELPPSSGNTIYF. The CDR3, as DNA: TGTGCCAGCAGTGAATTGCCCCCGAGCTCTGGAAACACCATATATTTT.

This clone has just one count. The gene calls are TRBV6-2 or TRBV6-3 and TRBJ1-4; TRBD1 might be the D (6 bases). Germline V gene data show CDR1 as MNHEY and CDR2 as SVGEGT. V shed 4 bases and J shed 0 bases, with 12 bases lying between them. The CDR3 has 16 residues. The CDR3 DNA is TGTGCCAGCAGTTCTCGGGACACGGCAACTAATGAAAAACTGTTTTTT. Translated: CASSSRDTATNEKLFF.

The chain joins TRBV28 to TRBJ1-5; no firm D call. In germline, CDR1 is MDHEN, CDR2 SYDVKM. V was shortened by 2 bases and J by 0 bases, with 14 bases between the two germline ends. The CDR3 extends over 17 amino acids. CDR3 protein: CASSLRGRRYSNQPQHF. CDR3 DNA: TGTGCCAGCAGTTTACGAGGGCGCAGATATAGCAATCAGCCCCAGCATTTT.

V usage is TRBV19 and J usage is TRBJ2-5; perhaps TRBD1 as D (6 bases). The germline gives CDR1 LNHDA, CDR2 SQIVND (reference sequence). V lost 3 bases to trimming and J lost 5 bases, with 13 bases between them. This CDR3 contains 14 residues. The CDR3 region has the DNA TGTGCCAGTAGTATCTCGACAGGTTACGAGACCCAGTACTTC. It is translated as CASSISTGYETQYF.

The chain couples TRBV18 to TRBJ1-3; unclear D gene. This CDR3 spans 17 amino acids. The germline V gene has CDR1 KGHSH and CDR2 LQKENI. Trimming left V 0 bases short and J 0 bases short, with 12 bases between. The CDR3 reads CASSPPSQRSSGNTIYF. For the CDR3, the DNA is TGTGCCAGCTCACCACCGTCGCAGCGGAGCTCTGGAAACACCATATATTTT.

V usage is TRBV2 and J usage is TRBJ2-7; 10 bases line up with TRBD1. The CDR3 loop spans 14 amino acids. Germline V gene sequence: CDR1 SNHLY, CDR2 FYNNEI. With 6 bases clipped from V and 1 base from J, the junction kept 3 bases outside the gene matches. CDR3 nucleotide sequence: TGTGCCAGCAGGCTGGGACAGGGGTCCTACGAGCAGTACTTC. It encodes CASRLGQGSYEQYF.

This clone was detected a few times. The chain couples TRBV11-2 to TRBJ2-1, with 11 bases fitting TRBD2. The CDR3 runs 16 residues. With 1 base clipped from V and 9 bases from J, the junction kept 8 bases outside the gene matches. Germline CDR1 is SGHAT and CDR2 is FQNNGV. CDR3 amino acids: CASSLGLAGGGFEQFF. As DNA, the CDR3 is TGTGCCAGCAGCTTAGGCCTAGCGGGAGGTGGCTTTGAGCAGTTCTTC.

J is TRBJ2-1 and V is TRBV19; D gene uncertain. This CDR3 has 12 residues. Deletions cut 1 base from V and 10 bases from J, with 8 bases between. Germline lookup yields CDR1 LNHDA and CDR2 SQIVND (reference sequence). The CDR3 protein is CASSIVQNEQFF. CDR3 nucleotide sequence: TGTGCCAGTAGTATAGTACAGAACGAGCAGTTCTTC. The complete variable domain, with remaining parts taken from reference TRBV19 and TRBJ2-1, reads DGGITQSPKYLFRKEGQNVTLSCEQNLNHDAMYWYRQDPGQGLRLIYYSQIVNDFQKGDIAEGYSVSREKKESFPLTVTSAQKNPTAFYLCASSIVQNEQFFGPGTRLTVL.

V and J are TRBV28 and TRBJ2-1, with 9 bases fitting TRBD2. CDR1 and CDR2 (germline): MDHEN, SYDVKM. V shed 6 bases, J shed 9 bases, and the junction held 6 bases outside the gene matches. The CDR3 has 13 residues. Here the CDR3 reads CASRTLAGVEQFF. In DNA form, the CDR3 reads TGTGCCAGCAGGACCTTAGCGGGAGTTGAGCAGTTCTTC.

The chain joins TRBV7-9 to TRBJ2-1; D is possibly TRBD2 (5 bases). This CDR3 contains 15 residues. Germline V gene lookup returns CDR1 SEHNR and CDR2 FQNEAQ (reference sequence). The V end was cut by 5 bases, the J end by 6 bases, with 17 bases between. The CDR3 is CASSAAGLAGNEQFF. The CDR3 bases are TGTGCCAGCAGCGCCGCTGGTCTAGCAGGCAATGAGCAGTTCTTC.

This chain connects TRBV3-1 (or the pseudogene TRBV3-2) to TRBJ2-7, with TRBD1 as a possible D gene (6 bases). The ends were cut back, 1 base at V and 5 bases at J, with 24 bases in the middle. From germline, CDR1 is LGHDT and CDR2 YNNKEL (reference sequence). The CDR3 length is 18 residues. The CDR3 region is CASSQVKEDRDSDDEQYF. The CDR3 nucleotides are TGTGCCAGCAGCCAAGTAAAAGAGGACAGAGACTCAGACGACGAGCAGTACTTC.

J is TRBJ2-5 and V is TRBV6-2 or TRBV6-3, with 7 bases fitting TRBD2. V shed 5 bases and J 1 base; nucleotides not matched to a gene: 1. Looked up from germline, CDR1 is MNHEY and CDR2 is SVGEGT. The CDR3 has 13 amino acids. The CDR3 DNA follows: TGTGCCAGCAGTGGGACTATCCAAGAGACCCAGTACTTC. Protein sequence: CASSGTIQETQYF.

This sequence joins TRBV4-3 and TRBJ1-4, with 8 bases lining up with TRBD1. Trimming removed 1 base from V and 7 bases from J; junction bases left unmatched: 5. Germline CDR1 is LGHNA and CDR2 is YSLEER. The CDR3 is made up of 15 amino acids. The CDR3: CASSQVGQGSEKLFF. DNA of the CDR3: TGCGCCAGCAGCCAAGTAGGACAGGGAAGTGAAAAACTGTTTTTT.

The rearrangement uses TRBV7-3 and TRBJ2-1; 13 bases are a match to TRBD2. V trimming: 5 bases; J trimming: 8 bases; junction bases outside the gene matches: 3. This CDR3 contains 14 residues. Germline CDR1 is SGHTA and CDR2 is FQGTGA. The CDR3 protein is CASSPGTSGDEQFF. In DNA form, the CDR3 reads TGTGCCAGCAGCCCCGGGACTAGCGGGGATGAGCAGTTCTTC.

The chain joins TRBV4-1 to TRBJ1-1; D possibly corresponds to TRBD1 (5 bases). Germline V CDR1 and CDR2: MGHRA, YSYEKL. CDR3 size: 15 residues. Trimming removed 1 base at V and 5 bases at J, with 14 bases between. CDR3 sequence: CASSQGHGGITEAFF. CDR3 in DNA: TGCGCCAGCAGCCAAGGCCACGGGGGGATTACTGAAGCTTTCTTT.

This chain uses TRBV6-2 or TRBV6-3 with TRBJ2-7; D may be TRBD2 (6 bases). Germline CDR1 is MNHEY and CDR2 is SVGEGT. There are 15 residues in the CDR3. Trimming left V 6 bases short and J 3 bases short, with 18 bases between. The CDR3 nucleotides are TGTGCCAGCAGCCGCGGGACGCTGGCCGACTACGAGCAGTACTTC. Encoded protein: CASSRGTLADYEQYF.

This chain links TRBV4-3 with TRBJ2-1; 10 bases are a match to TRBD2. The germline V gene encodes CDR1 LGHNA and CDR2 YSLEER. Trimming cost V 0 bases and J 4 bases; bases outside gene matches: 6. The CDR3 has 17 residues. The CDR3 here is CASSQEGAAGGYNEQFF. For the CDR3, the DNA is TGCGCCAGCAGCCAAGAAGGGGCAGCGGGAGGGTACAATGAGCAGTTCTTC.

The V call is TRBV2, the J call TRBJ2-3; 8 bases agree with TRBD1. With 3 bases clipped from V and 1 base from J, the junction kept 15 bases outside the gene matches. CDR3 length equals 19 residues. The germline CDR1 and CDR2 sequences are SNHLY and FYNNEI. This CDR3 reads CASSDFGRGREGGTDTQYF. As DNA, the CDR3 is TGTGCCAGCAGTGACTTCGGCAGGGGGCGGGAAGGGGGCACAGATACGCAGTATTTT.

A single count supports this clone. The CDR3 DNA reads TGTGCCAGCAGGGAGGCTAGGCTCACAGATACGCAGTATTTT. Translation: CASREARLTDTQYF. The chain employs TRBV2 and TRBJ2-3, with TRBD2 as a possible D gene (5 bases). The germline gives CDR1 SNHLY, CDR2 FYNNEI. Trimming removed 6 bases from V and 2 bases from J, with 12 bases in between. This CDR3 has 14 amino acids.

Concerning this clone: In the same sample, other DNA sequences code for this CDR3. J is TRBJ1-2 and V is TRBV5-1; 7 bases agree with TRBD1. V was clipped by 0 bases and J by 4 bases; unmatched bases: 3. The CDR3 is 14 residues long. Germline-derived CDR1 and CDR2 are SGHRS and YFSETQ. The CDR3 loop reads CASSLDRGGYGYTF. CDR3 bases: TGCGCCAGCAGCTTGGACAGGGGCGGCTATGGCTACACCTTC.

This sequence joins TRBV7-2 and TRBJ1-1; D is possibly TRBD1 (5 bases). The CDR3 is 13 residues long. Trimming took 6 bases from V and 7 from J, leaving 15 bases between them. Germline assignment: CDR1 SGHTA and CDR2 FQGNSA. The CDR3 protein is CASRGRVRDEAFF. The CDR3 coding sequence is TGTGCCAGCAGAGGGAGGGTCAGGGATGAAGCTTTCTTT.

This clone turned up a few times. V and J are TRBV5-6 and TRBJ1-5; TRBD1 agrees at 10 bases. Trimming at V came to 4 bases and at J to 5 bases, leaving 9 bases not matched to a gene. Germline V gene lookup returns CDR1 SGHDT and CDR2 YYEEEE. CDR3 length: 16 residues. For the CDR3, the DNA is TGTGCCAGCAGCATGATGGGACAGGGGAAGGATCAGCCCCAGCATTTT. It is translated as CASSMMGQGKDQPQHF.

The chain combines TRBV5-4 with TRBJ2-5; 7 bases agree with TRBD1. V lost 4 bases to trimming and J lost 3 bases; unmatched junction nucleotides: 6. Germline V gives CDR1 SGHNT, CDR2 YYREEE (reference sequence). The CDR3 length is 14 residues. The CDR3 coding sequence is TGTGCCAGCAGCGCATGGCAGGGGGAAGAGACCCAGTACTTC. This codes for CASSAWQGEETQYF.